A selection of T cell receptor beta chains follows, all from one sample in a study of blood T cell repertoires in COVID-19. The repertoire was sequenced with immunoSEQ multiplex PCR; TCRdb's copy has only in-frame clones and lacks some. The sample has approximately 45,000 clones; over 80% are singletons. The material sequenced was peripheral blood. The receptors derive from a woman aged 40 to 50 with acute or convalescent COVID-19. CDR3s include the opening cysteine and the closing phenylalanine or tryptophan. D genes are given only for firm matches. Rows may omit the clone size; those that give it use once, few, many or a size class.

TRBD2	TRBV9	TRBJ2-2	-	TGTGCCAGCAGCGTTAGCGGGGGGGCCACCGGGGAGCTGTTTTTT	CASSVSGGATGELFF
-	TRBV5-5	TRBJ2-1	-	TGTGCCAGCAGGAAGGAGGTCGGGGTTAGGCCGAATGAGCAGTTCTTC	CASRKEVGVRPNEQFF
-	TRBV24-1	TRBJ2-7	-	TGTGCCACCAGTGATCGGCAGGGGGGCTCCTACGAGCAGTACTTC	CATSDRQGGSYEQYF
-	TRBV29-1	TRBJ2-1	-	TGCAGCGTTGACGGGTTCCGAAACAATGAGCAGTTCTTC	CSVDGFRNNEQFF
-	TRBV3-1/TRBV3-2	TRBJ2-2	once	TGTGCCAGCAGCCAAGGTGAGACTAGGACCGGGGAGCTGTTTTTT	CASSQGETRTGELFF
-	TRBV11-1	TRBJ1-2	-	TGTGCCAGCGATGGTAGGGGGAAGTATGGCTACACCTTC	CASDGRGKYGYTF
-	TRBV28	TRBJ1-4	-	TGTGCCAGCAGTCCGACTACAGGGTCGCCTAATGAAAAACTGTTTTTT	CASSPTTGSPNEKLFF
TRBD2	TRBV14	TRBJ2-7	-	TGTGCCAGCAGCCAAGGAGACTCCGCAGCGGGACGAACTTTCTCCTACGAGCAGTACTTC	CASSQGDSAAGRTFSYEQYF
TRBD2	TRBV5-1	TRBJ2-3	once	TGCGCCAGCAGCTTGGGGACTAGCGGATACACAGATACGCAGTATTTT	CASSLGTSGYTDTQYF
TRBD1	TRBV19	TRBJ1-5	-	TGTGCCACTCGAATCCGGGACAGGGCCAGCGATCAGCCCCAGCATTTT	CATRIRDRASDQPQHF
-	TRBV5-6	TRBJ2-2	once	TGTGCCAGCAGCGCACCGGGGGACGGGGAGCTGTTTTTT	CASSAPGDGELFF
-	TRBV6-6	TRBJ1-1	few	TGTGCCAGCAGCCTAGGGGACACTGAAGCTTTCTTT	CASSLGDTEAFF
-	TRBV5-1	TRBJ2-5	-	TGCGCCAGCAGGCAGGGCGTTAGCAACACACAAGAGACCCAGTACTTC	CASRQGVSNTQETQYF
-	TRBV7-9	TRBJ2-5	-	TGTGCCAGCAGCTTAGTGTGGACTCAAGAGACCCAGTACTTC	CASSLVWTQETQYF
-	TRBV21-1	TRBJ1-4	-	TGTGCCAGCAGCAAAGCCCTACAGGGATTGGGGGAAAAACTGTTTTTT	CASSKALQGLGEKLFF
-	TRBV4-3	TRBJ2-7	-	TGCGCCAGCAGCCAAGATCTTGGTGGCGCACCTGAGGCCTACGAGCAGTACTTC	CASSQDLGGAPEAYEQYF